What follows are 30 T cell receptor beta chains derived from one specimen sequenced in a study of early T cells in non-severe SARS-CoV-2 infection. TCRdb reanalysed the 5' RACE reads using MiXCR and keeps one entry per CDR3 protein. The table includes about 55,000 distinct CDR3 sequences, 6.5% to 7.5% detected once. Sequenced here: whole blood, sampled at baseline. The receptor source for this set is an adult who was a healthcare worker with PCR-confirmed SARS-CoV-2 infection or an uninfected control (not recorded which).

This clonotype showed up many times. V and J are TRBV9 and TRBJ1-5; possible D gene TRBD1, 6 bases. Per germline, CDR1 SGDLS and CDR2 YYNGEE. V lost 0 bases, J lost 3 bases, and 19 bases lay in between. This CDR3 has 18 amino acids. The CDR3, as DNA: TGTGCCAGCAGCGTAGGCGGCAGGGGAGTTGTGTACAATCAGCCCCAGCATTTT. Translating gives CASSVGGRGVVYNQPQHF.

V usage is TRBV28 and J usage is TRBJ2-7; D possibly corresponds to TRBD2 (6 bases). Between the trimmed V and J ends, which lost 5 bases and 2 bases, there was a span of 13 bases. CDR3 size: 14 residues. Germline values: CDR1 MDHEN, CDR2 SYDVKM. The CDR3, as DNA: TGTGCCAGCAGTATAGGAGGGTACACCTACGAGCAGTACTTC. The encoded protein is CASSIGGYTYEQYF.

This chain connects TRBV9 to TRBJ2-1, with TRBD2 identical over 14 bases. From germline, CDR1 is SGDLS and CDR2 YYNGEE. V gave up 3 bases and J gave up 7 bases; unmatched junction bases: 3. The CDR3 loop spans 15 amino acids. In nucleotides, the CDR3 is TGTGCCAGCAGCGCCGGACTAGCGGGGGGTAATGAGCAGTTCTTC. This gives the protein CASSAGLAGGNEQFF.

There are many counts of this clonotype. The chain joins TRBV5-6 to TRBJ2-3; D is undetermined. The CDR3 loop spans 13 amino acids. Trimming cost V 4 bases and J 6 bases, with 12 bases left between them. Germline V gene sequence: CDR1 SGHDT, CDR2 YYEEEE. CDR3 sequence (DNA): TGTGCCAGCAGCCTCGGTATCGTGGATACGCAGTATTTT. This sequence encodes CASSLGIVDTQYF.

This clonotype was found many times. The chain is built from TRBV2 and TRBJ1-2, with a possible D match to TRBD1 (5 bases). V was cut by 4 bases and J by 2 bases, with 8 bases left in between. Per germline, CDR1 SNHLY and CDR2 FYNNEI. The CDR3 loop spans 13 amino acids. In nucleotides, the CDR3 is TGTGCCAGCAGTGGAGAGGGGAACTATGGCTACACCTTC. This gives the protein CASSGEGNYGYTF.

In this sample, this clonotype turned up a few times. The chain joins TRBV9 to TRBJ2-1, with D possibly TRBD2 on 7 matching bases. The germline V gene has CDR1 SGDLS and CDR2 YYNGEE. V was shortened by 0 bases and J by 8 bases, with 15 bases between the two germline ends. The CDR3 length is 15 residues. This CDR3 is CASSVGGGPMHEQFF. DNA of the CDR3: TGTGCCAGCAGCGTAGGGGGGGGCCCGATGCATGAGCAGTTCTTC.

This clonotype turned up a few times. The V call is TRBV20-1, the J call TRBJ2-5; 8 nucleotides line up with TRBD2. CDR3 length equals 14 residues. V lost 0 bases, J lost 2 bases, and 2 bases stayed unmatched. CDR1 and CDR2 from the germline V gene are DFQATT and SNEGSKA (reference sequence). CDR3 sequence: CSARDRLAQETQYF. In DNA form, the CDR3 reads TGCAGTGCTAGAGATCGACTAGCGCAAGAGACCCAGTACTTC.

The chain employs TRBV18 and TRBJ1-5, with a possible D match to TRBD1 (5 bases). V was pared by 2 bases and J by 4 bases, with 6 bases between. The CDR3 extends over 13 amino acids. Germline-derived CDR1 and CDR2 are KGHSH and LQKENI. For the CDR3, the DNA is TGTGCCAGCTCACCAGGGGCGAATCAGCCCCAGCATTTT. Amino acid sequence: CASSPGANQPQHF.

This clonotype was counted ten times or more. The chain joins TRBV29-1 to TRBJ1-5; D uncertain. In germline, CDR1 is SQVTM, CDR2 ANQGSEA. With 5 bases removed from V and 0 bases from J, the gap between germline ends came to 8 bases. The CDR3 consists of 13 residues. CDR3 sequence (DNA): TGCAGCGTTACAGTGGATAGCAATCAGCCCCAGCATTTT. Residues: CSVTVDSNQPQHF.

The chain couples TRBV5-4 to TRBJ1-6; 7 bases are a match to TRBD1. CDR3 length: 16 amino acids. Per the germline V gene, CDR1 is SGHNT and CDR2 is YYREEE (reference sequence). V was pared by 4 bases and J by 4 bases, with 8 bases of the junction left unmatched. The CDR3 here is CASSERPGQYNSPLHF. Written as DNA, the CDR3 is TGTGCCAGCAGCGAAAGACCGGGACAGTATAATTCACCCCTCCACTTT. Supplemented by reference TRBV5-4 and TRBJ1-6, the full variable domain reads ETGVTQSPTHLIKTRGQQVTLRCSSQSGHNTVSWYQQALGQGPQFIFQYYREEENGRGNFPPRFSGLQFPNYSSELNVNALELDDSALYLCASSERPGQYNSPLHFGNGTRLTVT.

This clonotype was seen repeatedly, ten times or more. DNA for the CDR3: TGTGCCACCTCCGGGGGGGCCCCAGATACGCAGTATTTT. Protein sequence: CATSGGAPDTQYF. The rearrangement links TRBV28 to TRBJ2-3, with TRBD2 matching over 8 bases. The CDR3 consists of 13 residues. Trimming took 10 bases from V and 4 from J; bases not matched to a gene: 7. The germline CDR1 and CDR2 sequences are MDHEN and SYDVKM.

This clonotype was observed many times. The J gene is TRBJ2-2, the V gene TRBV27, with D perhaps TRBD1 (5 bases). The CDR3 covers 17 residues. Trimming left V 3 bases short and J 0 bases short, with 14 bases between. Germline values: CDR1 MNHEY, CDR2 SMNVEV (reference sequence). CDR3 nucleotides: TGTGCCAGCAGTTTGCGACAGTGGAACGCGAACACCGGGGAGCTGTTTTTT. Protein sequence: CASSLRQWNANTGELFF.

This chain connects TRBV18 to TRBJ2-1; 9 positions agree with TRBD1. The CDR3 contains 16 residues. V gave up 3 bases and J gave up 6 bases; unmatched junction bases: 9. Per the germline V gene, CDR1 is KGHSH and CDR2 is LQKENI. The chain's CDR3 is CASSPPGQGISNEQFF. The CDR3, as DNA: TGTGCCAGCTCACCCCCGGGACAGGGCATTAGCAATGAGCAGTTCTTC.

This clonotype was detected a few times. The gene calls are TRBV28 and TRBJ2-7; 8 bases line up with TRBD2. CDR3 size: 15 residues. Germline V gene lookup returns CDR1 MDHEN and CDR2 SYDVKM. J was trimmed by 0 bases and V by 5 bases; bases with no gene match: 6. CDR3 in amino acids: CASSPRRGGSYEQYF. In DNA form, the CDR3 reads TGTGCCAGCAGTCCCCGCCGGGGGGGCTCCTACGAGCAGTACTTC.

The table lists this clonotype with a count of one. The J gene is TRBJ2-5, the V gene TRBV7-2, with 11 nucleotides matching TRBD2. Germline lookup yields CDR1 SGHTA and CDR2 FQGNSA. The CDR3 length is 19 residues. J lost 5 bases, V lost 4 bases, and 18 bases had no gene match. CDR3 nucleotide sequence: TGTGCCAGCAGCTCCCGACCCTCGACTAGCGGGGTCGCAGGGGAGACCCAGTACTTC. Its protein product is CASSSRPSTSGVAGETQYF.

The chain combines TRBV6-2 or TRBV6-3 with TRBJ1-2; D is unclear. Trimming cost V 2 bases and J 3 bases, with 1 base left between them. This CDR3 has 11 amino acids. Germline V gene lookup returns CDR1 MNHEY and CDR2 SVGEGT. Here the CDR3 reads CASSYDYGYTF. The CDR3 coding sequence is TGTGCCAGCAGTTACGACTATGGCTACACCTTC.

The chain carries TRBV6-2 or TRBV6-3 and TRBJ2-5; possible D gene TRBD1, 6 bases. The CDR3 has 14 amino acids. Germline V gene sequence: CDR1 MNHEY, CDR2 SVGEGT. V dropped 1 base and J dropped 3 bases, with 9 bases sitting between them. The DNA of the CDR3 is TGTGCCAGCAGTTACTGGGCAGGGGAAGAGACCCAGTACTTC. Its protein is CASSYWAGEETQYF.

This clonotype was detected only a few times. The genes are TRBV6-5 and TRBJ2-2; D unclear. The V and J ends lost 0 bases and 5 bases respectively, with 10 bases between them. This CDR3 comprises 15 residues. CDR1 and CDR2 (germline): MNHEY, SVGAGI. The CDR3 sequence: CASSYSFTGTGELFF. The CDR3 nucleotides read TGTGCCAGCAGTTACTCGTTCACCGGTACCGGGGAGCTGTTTTTT.

This clonotype was seen a few times. The chain joins TRBV7-9 to TRBJ2-1; the D gene is possibly TRBD2 (5 bases). The V end lost 3 bases, the J end lost 0 bases, and 6 bases lay between the germline ends. Germline assignment: CDR1 SEHNR and CDR2 FQNEAQ (reference sequence). This CDR3 contains 14 residues. CDR3 sequence (DNA): TGTGCCAGCAGCTTGGGGAGCTCCTACAATGAGCAGTTCTTC. Translation gives CASSLGSSYNEQFF.

The J gene is TRBJ1-1, the V gene TRBV27; possible D gene TRBD1, 6 bases. The CDR3 has 12 amino acids. The V end was cut by 2 bases, the J end by 9 bases, with 10 bases between. Germline V lookup: CDR1 MNHEY, CDR2 SMNVEV (reference sequence). DNA of the CDR3: TGTGCCAGCAGTTTAAGGGGGTCTCAAGCTTTCTTT. Translating gives CASSLRGSQAFF.

In this sample, this clonotype turned up a few times. The chain uses TRBV29-1 and TRBJ1-5; D might be TRBD1 (6 bases). Germline V lookup: CDR1 SQVTM, CDR2 ANQGSEA. The CDR3 consists of 16 residues. Deletions cut 4 bases from V and 1 base from J, with 17 bases between. The CDR3: CSVVLVGGGSNQPQHF. As DNA, the CDR3 is TGCAGCGTTGTCCTTGTAGGGGGAGGGAGCAATCAGCCCCAGCATTTT.

The V gene is TRBV7-2, the J gene TRBJ2-1, with 7 bases identical to TRBD1. The CDR3 spans 13 residues. CDR1 and CDR2 (germline): SGHTA, FQGNSA. V gave up 2 bases and J gave up 12 bases; unmatched junction bases: 7. The CDR3 loop is CASSLQQGRRQFF. The CDR3 nucleotides are TGTGCCAGCAGCTTACAACAGGGGAGACGGCAGTTCTTC.

The gene calls are TRBV6-6 and TRBJ1-1; 7 positions agree with TRBD1. The CDR3 spans 13 residues. The germline CDR1 and CDR2 sequences are MNHNY and SVGAGI (reference sequence). After removal of 5 bases from V and 6 bases from J, the junction contained 6 bases not matched to a gene. The CDR3, as DNA: TGTGCCAGCAGTGAACAGGGGTTGGCTGAAGCTTTCTTT. Residues: CASSEQGLAEAFF.

This clonotype was picked up many times. The CDR3, as DNA: TGCGCCAGCAGTGAGAACCTAGCGCGAAACTACGAGCAGTACTTC. Amino acids: CASSENLARNYEQYF. V gene TRBV10-1 combines with J gene TRBJ2-7; D is perhaps TRBD2 (6 bases). This CDR3 is built from 15 residues. V lost 2 bases to trimming and J lost 3 bases, with 14 bases between them. The germline V gene has CDR1 WNHNN and CDR2 SYGVQD (reference sequence).

This clonotype showed up many times. The chain carries TRBV7-8 and TRBJ2-3, with TRBD2 matching 8 bases. V shed 8 bases, J shed 0 bases, and the junction held 7 bases outside the gene matches. Germline assignment: CDR1 SGHVS and CDR2 FQNEAQ. The CDR3 sequence is 15 residues long. The CDR3 protein is CASCAGGPSTDTQYF. CDR3 nucleotides: TGTGCCAGCTGCGCGGGGGGCCCAAGCACAGATACGCAGTATTTT. Full variable domain (outside the CDR3, taken from reference TRBV7-8 and TRBJ2-3): GAGVSQSPRYKVAKRGQDVALRCDPISGHVSLFWYQQALGQGPEFLTYFQNEAQLDKSGLPSDRFFAERPEGSVSTLKIQRTQQEDSAVYLCASCAGGPSTDTQYFGPGTRLTVL.

Many counts were recorded for this clonotype. This rearrangement joins TRBV30 to TRBJ2-7, with D maybe TRBD2 (6 bases). V was trimmed by 3 bases and J by 6 bases, leaving 15 bases between them. The CDR3 extends over 13 amino acids. Germline V gene data show CDR1 as GTSNPN and CDR2 as SVGIG (reference sequence). CDR3 in amino acids: CAWRVEGSGEQYF. The CDR3 DNA reads TGTGCCTGGAGGGTGGAGGGGTCGGGCGAGCAGTACTTC.

This clonotype was detected once. This may stem from a read error, because a much larger clone lies one nucleotide away. The chain has TRBV10-1 and TRBJ2-7, with D hard to call. The CDR3 spans 14 residues. The germline CDR1 and CDR2 sequences are WNHNN and SYGVQD (reference sequence). As DNA, the CDR3 is TGCGACCCCTCTTCACCTCCGAGCTCCCACGAGCAGTACTTC. This gives the protein CDPSSPPSSHEQYF.

This chain's CDR3 is CASSLTGGWSPLHF. The CDR3 coding sequence is TGTGCCAGCAGCTTGACAGGGGGTTGGTCACCCCTCCACTTT. The gene calls are TRBV7-6 and TRBJ1-6; 9 nucleotides line up with TRBD1. The CDR3 is 14 amino acids. Germline CDR1 SGHVS, CDR2 FNYEAQ. Unmatched junction bases numbered 4, after V lost 3 bases and J lost 10 bases.

A few counts support this clonotype. The gene calls are TRBV30 and TRBJ2-3; D is perhaps TRBD1 (5 bases). This CDR3 region has 14 residues. Trimming shortened V by 3 bases and J by 2 bases, and 12 bases separated the two germline ends. CDR1 is GTSNPN, CDR2 SVGIG, per germline (reference sequence). The CDR3 DNA follows: TGTGCCTGGAGGCCAGGGCCCAACACAGATACGCAGTATTTT. Translation gives CAWRPGPNTDTQYF.

The chain recombines TRBV7-8 with TRBJ1-6, with 8 bases matching TRBD1. Per the germline V gene, CDR1 is SGHVS and CDR2 is FQNEAQ. Trimming took 4 bases from V and 7 from J; bases not matched to a gene: 6. The CDR3 contains 15 residues. DNA for the CDR3: TGTGCCAGCAGCTCTCAGGGGGCGAGGAATTCACCCCTCCACTTT. Translation: CASSSQGARNSPLHF.